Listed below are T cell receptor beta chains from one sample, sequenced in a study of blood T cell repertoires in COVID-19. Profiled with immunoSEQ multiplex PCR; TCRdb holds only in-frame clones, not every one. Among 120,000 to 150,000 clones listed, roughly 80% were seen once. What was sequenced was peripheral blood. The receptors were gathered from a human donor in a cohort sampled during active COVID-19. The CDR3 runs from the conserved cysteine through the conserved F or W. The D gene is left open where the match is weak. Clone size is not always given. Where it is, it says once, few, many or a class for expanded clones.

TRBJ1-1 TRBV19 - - TGTGCCAGTAAAGAGGGCGGCACTGAAGCTTTCTTT CASKEGGTEAFF
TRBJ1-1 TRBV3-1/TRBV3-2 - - TGTGCCAGCAGCCAAGTGGACAGACGTAACACTGAAGCTTTCTTT CASSQVDRRNTEAFF
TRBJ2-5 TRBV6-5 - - TGTGCCACTAGGTACCAAGAGACCCAGTACTTC CATRYQETQYF
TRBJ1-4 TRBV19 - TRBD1 TGTGCCAGTAGCCGACGGACAGGGGGCGTCTACGGGCCAACTAATGAAAAACTGTTTTTT CASSRRTGGVYGPTNEKLFF
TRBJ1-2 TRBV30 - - TGTGCCTGGAGTGTACTTGGGGCCCGCCATGGCTACACCTTC CAWSVLGARHGYTF
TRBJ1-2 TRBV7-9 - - TGTGCCAGCAGCTTAGAGGCAGACTGGGGCTACACCTTC CASSLEADWGYTF
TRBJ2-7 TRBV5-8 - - TGTGCCAGCAGCCCGTGGTTGGGGGACAACGAGCAGTACTTC CASSPWLGDNEQYF
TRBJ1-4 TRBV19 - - TGTGCCAGTAGTATGACTGCCCGTGAAAAACTGTTTTTT CASSMTAREKLFF
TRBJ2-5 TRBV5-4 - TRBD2 TGTGCCAGCAGCGCAGGACTAGCGGGGGAAGAGACCCAGTACTTC CASSAGLAGEETQYF
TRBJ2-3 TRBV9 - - TGTGCCAGCAGCGTAGAAGCGGTTTCTAGCACAGATACGCAGTATTTT CASSVEAVSSTDTQYF
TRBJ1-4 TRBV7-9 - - TGTGCCAGCAGCTTAGACGTAGCAGTCGCTAATGAAAAACTGTTTTTT CASSLDVAVANEKLFF
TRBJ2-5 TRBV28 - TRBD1 TGTGCCAGCAGGACGACAGGGGGAGAGGAGACCCAGTACTTC CASRTTGGEETQYF
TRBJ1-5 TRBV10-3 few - TGTGCCATCAGTGAGGCGCAGGGCAGTCAGCCCCAGCATTTT CAISEAQGSQPQHF
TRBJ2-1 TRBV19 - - TGTGCCAGTACCCTATCCCCTGCTTACAATGAGCAGTTCTTC CASTLSPAYNEQFF
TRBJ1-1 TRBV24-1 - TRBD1 TGTGCCACCCAGGGACAGGGGGTCCCTGAAGCTTTCTTT CATQGQGVPEAFF
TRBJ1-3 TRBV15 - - TGTGCCACCAGCAGACAGGCAGGGTCCTCTGGAAACACCATATATTTT CATSRQAGSSGNTIYF
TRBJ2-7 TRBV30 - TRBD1 TGTGCCTGGACCGGACAGGTTCTCGGCGAGCAGTACTTC CAWTGQVLGEQYF
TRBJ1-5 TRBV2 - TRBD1 TGTGCCAGCAGACCTACAGGGGATACGCCCCAGCATTTT CASRPTGDTPQHF
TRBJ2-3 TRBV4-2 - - TGTGCCAGCAGCCTCTCCCGACTACCACAAGATACGCAGTATTTT CASSLSRLPQDTQYF
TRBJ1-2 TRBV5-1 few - TGCGCCAGCAGCGGCCCTGAGACACCTAACTATGGCTACACCTTC CASSGPETPNYGYTF